This T cell receptor (beta chain) was obtained from a study of blood T cells in healthy people across ages. Study outcomes and limitations: The donors' CMV status was not determined, possibly confounding changes in expanded clonotypes.

CDR3 size: 17 residues. Germline CDR1 LGHNA, CDR2 YSLEER. Trimming removed 0 bases from V and 2 bases from J, with 14 bases in between. This clonotype came up a few times. The antigen is not known. They isolated at least 6 million PBMCs from each sample. A second PCR of 7 to 11 cycles used a sample-barcoded 5' primer and a J-beta primer mix. TCRdb passed the 5' RACE reads through MiXCR, listing each CDR3 protein once. The sample consists of 1.5 million to 2 million distinct CDR3 sequences, 39% of them appearing once. Source material: blood. This TCR was sampled from a human donor in good health. This chain joins TRBV4-3 and TRBJ2-1, with unresolved D. This CDR3 is CASSQDLDDGPYNEQFF. In nucleotides, the CDR3 is TGCGCCAGCAGCCAAGATCTAGACGACGGCCCCTACAATGAGCAGTTCTTC.